There are a few counts of the clone carrying this TCR beta chain. This specimen comes from a study of blood T cell repertoires in COVID-19. Across the study: The origin of the acute and convalescent COVID-19 samples was the United States, Italy and Spain.

CDR1 and CDR2 (germline): MNHEY, SVGAGI. V lost 5 bases to trimming and J lost 1 base, with 11 bases between them. The CDR3 loop spans 14 amino acids. The protocol was immunoSEQ multiplex PCR, while the TCRdb copy is restricted to in-frame clones and leaves out a portion. Here the sample spans about 100,000 clones, roughly 80% being singletons. V gene TRBV6-5 combines with J gene TRBJ1-2; perhaps TRBD1 as D (5 bases). The clonotype originates from a man aged 65 to 85 with active or convalescent COVID-19. The sequencing sample was made of peripheral blood. CDR3 loop: CASSNPTDNYGYTF. CDR3 DNA sequence: TGTGCCAGCAGTAACCCGACAGATAACTATGGCTACACCTTC.